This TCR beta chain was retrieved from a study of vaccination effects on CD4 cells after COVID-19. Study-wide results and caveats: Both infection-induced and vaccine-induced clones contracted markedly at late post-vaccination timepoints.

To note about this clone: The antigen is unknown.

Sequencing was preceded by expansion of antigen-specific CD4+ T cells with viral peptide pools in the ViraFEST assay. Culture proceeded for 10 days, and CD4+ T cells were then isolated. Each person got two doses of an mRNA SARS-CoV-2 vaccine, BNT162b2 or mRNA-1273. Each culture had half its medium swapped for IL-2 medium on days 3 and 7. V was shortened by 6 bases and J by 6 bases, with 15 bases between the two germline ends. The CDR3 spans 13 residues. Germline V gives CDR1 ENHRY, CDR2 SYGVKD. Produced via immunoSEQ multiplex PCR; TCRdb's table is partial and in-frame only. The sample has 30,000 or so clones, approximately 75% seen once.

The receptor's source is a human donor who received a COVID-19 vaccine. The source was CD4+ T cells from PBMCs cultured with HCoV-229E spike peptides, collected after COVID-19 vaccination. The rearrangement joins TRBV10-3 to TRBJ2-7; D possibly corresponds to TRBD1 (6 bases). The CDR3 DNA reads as TGTGCCATCAGGGAATCGACAGGTTTCGAGCAGTACTTC. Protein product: CAIRESTGFEQYF.